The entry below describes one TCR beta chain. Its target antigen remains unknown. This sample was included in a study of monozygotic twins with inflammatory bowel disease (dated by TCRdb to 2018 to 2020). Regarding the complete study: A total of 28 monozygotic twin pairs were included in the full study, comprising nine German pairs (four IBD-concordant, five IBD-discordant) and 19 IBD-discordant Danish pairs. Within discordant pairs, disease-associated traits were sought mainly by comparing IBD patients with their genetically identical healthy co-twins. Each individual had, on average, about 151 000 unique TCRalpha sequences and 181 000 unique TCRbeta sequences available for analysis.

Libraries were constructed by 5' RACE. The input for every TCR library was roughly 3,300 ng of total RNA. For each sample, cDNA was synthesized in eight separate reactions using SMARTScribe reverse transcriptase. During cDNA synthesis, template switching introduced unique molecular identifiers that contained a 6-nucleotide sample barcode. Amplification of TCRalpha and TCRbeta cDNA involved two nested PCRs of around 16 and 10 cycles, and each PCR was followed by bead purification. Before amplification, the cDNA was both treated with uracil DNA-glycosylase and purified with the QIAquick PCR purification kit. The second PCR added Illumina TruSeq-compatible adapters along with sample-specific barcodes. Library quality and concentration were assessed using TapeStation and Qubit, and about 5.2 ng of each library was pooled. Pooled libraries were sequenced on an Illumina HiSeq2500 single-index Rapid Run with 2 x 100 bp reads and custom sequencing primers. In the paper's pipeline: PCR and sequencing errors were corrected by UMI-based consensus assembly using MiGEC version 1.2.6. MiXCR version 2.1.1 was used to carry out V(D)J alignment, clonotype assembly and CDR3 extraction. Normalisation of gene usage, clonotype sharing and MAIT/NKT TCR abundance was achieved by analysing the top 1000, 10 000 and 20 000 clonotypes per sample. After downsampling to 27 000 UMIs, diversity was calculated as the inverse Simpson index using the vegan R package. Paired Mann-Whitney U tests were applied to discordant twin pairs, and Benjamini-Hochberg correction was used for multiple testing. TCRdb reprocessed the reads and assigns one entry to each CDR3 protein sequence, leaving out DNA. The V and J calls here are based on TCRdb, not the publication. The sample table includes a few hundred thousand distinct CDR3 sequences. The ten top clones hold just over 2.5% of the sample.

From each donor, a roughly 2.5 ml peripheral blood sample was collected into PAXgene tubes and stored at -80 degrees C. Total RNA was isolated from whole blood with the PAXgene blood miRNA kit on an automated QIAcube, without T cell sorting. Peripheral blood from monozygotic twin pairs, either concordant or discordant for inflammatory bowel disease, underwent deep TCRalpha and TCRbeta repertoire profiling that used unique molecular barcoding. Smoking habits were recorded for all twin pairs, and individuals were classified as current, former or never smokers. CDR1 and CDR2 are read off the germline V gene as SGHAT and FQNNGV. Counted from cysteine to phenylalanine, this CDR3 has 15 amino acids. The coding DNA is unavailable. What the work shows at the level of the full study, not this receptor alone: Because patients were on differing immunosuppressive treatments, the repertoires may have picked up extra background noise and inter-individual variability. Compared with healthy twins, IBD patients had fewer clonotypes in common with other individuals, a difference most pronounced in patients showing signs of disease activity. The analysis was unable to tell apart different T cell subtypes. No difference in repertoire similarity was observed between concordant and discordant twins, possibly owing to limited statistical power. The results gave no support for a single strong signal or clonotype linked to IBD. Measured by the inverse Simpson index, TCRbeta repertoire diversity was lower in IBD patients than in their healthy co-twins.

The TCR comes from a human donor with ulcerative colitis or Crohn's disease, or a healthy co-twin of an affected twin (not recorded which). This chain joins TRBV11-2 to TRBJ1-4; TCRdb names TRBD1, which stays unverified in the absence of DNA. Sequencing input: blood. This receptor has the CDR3 CASSLDWGFNEKLFF. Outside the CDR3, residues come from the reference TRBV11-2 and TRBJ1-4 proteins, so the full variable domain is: EAGVAQSPRYKIIEKRQSVAFWCNPISGHATLYWYQQILGQGPKLLIQFQNNGVVDDSQLPKDRFSAERLKGVDSTLKIQPAKLEDSAVYLCASSLDWGFNEKLFFGSGTQLSVL.